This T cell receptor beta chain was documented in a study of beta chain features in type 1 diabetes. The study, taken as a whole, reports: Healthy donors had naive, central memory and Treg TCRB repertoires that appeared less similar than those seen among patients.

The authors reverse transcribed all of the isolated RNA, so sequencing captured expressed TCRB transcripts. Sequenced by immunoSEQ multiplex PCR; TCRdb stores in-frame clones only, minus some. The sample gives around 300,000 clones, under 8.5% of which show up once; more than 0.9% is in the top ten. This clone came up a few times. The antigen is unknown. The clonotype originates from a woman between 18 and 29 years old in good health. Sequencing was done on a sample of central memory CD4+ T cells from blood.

CDR3 sequence (DNA): TGTGCCAGCAGCTCTCAGTTATCTGGGGCCAACGTCCTGACTTTC. Translating gives CASSSQLSGANVLTF. The chain is built from TRBV28 and TRBJ2-6; D call uncertain. V was trimmed by 6 bases and J by 1 base, leaving 10 bases between them. This CDR3 is built from 15 residues. Germline CDR1 MDHEN, CDR2 SYDVKM.